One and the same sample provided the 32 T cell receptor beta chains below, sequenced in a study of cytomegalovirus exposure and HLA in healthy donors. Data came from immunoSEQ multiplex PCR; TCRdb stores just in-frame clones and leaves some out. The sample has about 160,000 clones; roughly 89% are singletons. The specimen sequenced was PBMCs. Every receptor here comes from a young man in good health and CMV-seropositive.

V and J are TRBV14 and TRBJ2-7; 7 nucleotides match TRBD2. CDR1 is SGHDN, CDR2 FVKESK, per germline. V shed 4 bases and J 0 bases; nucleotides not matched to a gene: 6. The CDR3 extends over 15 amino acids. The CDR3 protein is CASSPREKGSYEQYF. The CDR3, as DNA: TGTGCCAGCAGCCCGCGGGAGAAGGGCTCCTACGAGCAGTACTTC.

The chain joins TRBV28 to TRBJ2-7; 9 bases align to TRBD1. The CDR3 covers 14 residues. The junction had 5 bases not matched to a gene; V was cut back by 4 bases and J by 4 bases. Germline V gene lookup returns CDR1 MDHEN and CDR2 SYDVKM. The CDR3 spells CASSSGQGWYEQYF. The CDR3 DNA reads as TGTGCCAGCAGTTCGGGACAGGGTTGGTACGAGCAGTACTTC. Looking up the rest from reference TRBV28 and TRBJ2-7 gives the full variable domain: DVKVTQSSRYLVKRTGEKVFLECVQDMDHENMFWYRQDPGLGLRLIYFSYDVKMKEKGDIPEGYSVSREKKERFSLILESASTNQTSMYLCASSSGQGWYEQYFGPGTRLTVT.

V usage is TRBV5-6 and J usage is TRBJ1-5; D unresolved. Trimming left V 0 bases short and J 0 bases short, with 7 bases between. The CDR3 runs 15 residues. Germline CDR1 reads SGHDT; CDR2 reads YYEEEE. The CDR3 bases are TGTGCCAGCAGCTTGGCCGGTTATAGCAATCAGCCCCAGCATTTT. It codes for CASSLAGYSNQPQHF.

CDR3 residues: CASSLSVLKGKRGSGANVLTF. The CDR3 coding sequence is TGTGCCAGCAGCTTATCTGTGCTTAAGGGTAAACGGGGCTCTGGGGCCAACGTCCTGACTTTC. The chain joins TRBV7-8 to TRBJ2-6, with D possibly being TRBD2 (5 bases). V was pared by 2 bases and J by 0 bases, with 23 bases between. CDR1 is SGHVS, CDR2 FQNEAQ, per germline. The CDR3 consists of 21 residues.

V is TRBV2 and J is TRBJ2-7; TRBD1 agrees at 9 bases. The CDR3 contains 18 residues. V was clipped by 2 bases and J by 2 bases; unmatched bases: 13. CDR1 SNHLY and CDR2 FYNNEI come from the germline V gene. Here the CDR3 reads CASSENILRTGVTYEQYF. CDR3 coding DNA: TGTGCCAGCAGTGAAAATATCCTTAGGACAGGGGTTACCTACGAGCAGTACTTC.

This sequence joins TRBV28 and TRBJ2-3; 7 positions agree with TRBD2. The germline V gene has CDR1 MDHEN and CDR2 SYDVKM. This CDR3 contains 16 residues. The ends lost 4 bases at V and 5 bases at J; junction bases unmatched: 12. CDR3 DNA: TGTGCCAGCAGTTCGAGTAATGCGGGAGCACGAGATACGCAGTATTTT. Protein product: CASSSSNAGARDTQYF.

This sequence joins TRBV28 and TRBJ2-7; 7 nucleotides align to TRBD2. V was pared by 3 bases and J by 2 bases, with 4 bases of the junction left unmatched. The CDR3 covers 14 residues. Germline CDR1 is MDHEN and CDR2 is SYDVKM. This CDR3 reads CASSLPSGTYEQYF. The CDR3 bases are TGTGCCAGCAGTTTGCCTAGCGGAACCTACGAGCAGTACTTC.

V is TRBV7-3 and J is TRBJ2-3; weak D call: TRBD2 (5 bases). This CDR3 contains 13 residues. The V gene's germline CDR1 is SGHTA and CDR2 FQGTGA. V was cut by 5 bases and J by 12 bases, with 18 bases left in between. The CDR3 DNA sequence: TGTGCCAGCAGCCCGGCCGGGGTTCATTCACAGTATTTT. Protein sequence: CASSPAGVHSQYF.

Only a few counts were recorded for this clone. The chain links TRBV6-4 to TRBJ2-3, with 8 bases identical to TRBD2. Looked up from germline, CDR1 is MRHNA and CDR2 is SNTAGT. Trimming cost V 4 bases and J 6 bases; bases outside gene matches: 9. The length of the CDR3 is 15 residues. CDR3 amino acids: CASSAQAGERDTQYF. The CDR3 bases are TGTGCCAGCAGTGCCCAAGCGGGAGAGCGGGATACGCAGTATTTT.

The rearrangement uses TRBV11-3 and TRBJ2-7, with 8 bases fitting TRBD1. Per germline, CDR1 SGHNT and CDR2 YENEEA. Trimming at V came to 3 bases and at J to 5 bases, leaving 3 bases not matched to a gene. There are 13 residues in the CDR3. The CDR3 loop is CASSLQGADEQYF. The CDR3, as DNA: TGTGCCAGCAGCTTGCAGGGGGCGGACGAGCAGTACTTC.

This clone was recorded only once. The CDR3 DNA is TGTGCCAGCTCACTAGCGGGGAATGAGCAGTTCTTC. Translating gives CASSLAGNEQFF. The J gene is TRBJ2-1, the V gene TRBV27; 10 bases are a match to TRBD2. Per the germline V gene, CDR1 is MNHEY and CDR2 is SMNVEV (reference sequence). V trimming: 8 bases; J trimming: 7 bases; junction bases outside the gene matches: 2. The length of the CDR3 is 12 residues.

The CDR3 is CASSPIAGGRNEQFF. CDR3 DNA: TGCGCCAGCAGCCCTATAGCGGGAGGGCGAAATGAGCAGTTCTTC. The chain employs TRBV5-1 and TRBJ2-1, with 11 bases that match TRBD2. Per the germline V gene, CDR1 is SGHRS and CDR2 is YFSETQ. J was trimmed by 7 bases and V by 4 bases; bases with no gene match: 7. There are 15 residues in the CDR3.

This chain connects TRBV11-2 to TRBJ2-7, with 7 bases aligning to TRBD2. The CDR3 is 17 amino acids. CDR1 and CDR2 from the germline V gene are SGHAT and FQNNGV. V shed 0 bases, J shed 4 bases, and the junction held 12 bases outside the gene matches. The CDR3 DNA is TGTGCCAGCAGCTTAGATGAGTTTGGTGGGAGGGAATACGAGCAGTACTTC. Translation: CASSLDEFGGREYEQYF.

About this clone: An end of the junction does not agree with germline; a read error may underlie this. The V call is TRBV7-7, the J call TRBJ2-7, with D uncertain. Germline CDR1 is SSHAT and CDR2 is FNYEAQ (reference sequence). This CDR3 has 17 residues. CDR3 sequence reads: CASSLVPRPSLDYEQYF. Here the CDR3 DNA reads TGTGCTAGCAGCTTAGTTCCCAGGCCCAGCCTTGACTACGAGCAGTACTTC.

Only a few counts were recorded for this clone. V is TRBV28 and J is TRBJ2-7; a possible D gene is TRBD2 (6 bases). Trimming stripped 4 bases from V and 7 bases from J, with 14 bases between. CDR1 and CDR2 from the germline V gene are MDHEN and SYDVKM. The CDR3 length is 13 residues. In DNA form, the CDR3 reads TGTGCCAGCAGTTCAACAACTAGCATGGAGCAGTACTTC. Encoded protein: CASSSTTSMEQYF.

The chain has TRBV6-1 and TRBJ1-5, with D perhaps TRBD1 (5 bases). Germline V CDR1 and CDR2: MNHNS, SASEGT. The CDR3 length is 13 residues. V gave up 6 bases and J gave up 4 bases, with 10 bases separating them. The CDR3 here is CASRSGGNQPQHF. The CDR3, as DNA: TGTGCCAGCAGATCCGGGGGTAATCAGCCCCAGCATTTT.

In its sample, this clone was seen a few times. The CDR3 DNA reads as TGTGCCAGCAGCCATACGCCAGTGGGCAGGGGCGATGAGCAGTTCTTC. Translated, it gives CASSHTPVGRGDEQFF. This chain joins TRBV9 and TRBJ2-1, with D possibly being TRBD1 (6 bases). The CDR3 runs to 16 residues. Germline lookup yields CDR1 SGDLS and CDR2 YYNGEE. The V gene lost 4 bases and the J gene lost 8 bases, with 22 bases spanning the gap.

This CDR3 reads CASSYRPGLNLYNEQFF. In nucleotides, the CDR3 is TGTGCCAGCAGCTATCGGCCGGGACTCAACCTTTACAATGAGCAGTTCTTC. The rearrangement links TRBV7-9 to TRBJ2-1, with D maybe TRBD2 (6 bases). This CDR3 spans 17 amino acids. Trimming took off 4 bases at V and 4 bases at J, with 20 bases between the two ends. From germline, CDR1 is SEHNR and CDR2 FQNEAQ (reference sequence).

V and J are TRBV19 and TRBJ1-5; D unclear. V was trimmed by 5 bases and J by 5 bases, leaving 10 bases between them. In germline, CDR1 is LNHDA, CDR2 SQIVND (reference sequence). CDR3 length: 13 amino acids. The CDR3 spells CASSVTVDQPQHF. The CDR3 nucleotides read TGTGCCAGTAGTGTCACGGTAGATCAGCCCCAGCATTTT.

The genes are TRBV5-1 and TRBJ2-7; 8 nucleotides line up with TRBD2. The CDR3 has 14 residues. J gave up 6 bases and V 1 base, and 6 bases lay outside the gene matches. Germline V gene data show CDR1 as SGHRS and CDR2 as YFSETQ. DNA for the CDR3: TGCGCCAGCAGCTTGTTCGGGAGGGATGGCGAGCAGTACTTC. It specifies CASSLFGRDGEQYF.

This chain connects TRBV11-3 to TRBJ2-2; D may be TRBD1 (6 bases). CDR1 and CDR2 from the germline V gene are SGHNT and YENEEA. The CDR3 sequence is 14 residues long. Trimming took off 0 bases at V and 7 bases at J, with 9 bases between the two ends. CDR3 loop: CASSLDQGLGELFF. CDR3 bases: TGTGCCAGCAGCTTAGATCAGGGGCTCGGGGAGCTGTTTTTT.

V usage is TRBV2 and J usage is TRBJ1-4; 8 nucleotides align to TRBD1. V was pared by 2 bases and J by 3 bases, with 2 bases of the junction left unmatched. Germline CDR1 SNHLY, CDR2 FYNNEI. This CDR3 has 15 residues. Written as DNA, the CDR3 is TGTGCCAGCAGTGAACAGGGGGCGCCTAATGAAAAACTGTTTTTT. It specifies CASSEQGAPNEKLFF.

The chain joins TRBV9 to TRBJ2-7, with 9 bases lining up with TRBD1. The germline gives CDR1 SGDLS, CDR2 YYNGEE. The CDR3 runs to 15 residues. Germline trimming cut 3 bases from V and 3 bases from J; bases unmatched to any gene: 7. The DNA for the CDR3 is TGTGCCAGCAGCGCCCTGGGACAGGGAAACTACGAGCAGTACTTC. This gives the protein CASSALGQGNYEQYF.

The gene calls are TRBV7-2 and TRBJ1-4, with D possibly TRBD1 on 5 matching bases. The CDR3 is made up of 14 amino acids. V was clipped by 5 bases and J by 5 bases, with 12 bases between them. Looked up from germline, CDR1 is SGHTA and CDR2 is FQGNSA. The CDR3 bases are TGTGCCAGCAGCCCCCCGGACACGAATGAAAAACTGTTTTTT. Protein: CASSPPDTNEKLFF.

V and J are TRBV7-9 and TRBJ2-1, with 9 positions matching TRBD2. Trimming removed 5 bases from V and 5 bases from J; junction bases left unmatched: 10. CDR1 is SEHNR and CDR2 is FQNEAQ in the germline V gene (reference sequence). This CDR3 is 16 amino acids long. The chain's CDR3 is CASSPWGGRGDNEQFF. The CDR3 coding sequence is TGTGCCAGCAGCCCTTGGGGCGGGAGGGGAGACAATGAGCAGTTCTTC.

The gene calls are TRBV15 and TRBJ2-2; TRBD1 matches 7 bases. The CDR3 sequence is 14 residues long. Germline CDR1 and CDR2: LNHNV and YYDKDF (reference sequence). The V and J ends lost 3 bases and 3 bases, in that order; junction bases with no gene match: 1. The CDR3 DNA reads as TGTGCCACCAGCAGGGGGACAGACACCGGGGAGCTGTTTTTT. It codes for CATSRGTDTGELFF.

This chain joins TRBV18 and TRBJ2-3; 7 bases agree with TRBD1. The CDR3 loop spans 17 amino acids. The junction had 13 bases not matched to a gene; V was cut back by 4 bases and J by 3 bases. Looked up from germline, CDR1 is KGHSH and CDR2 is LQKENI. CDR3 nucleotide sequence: TGTGCCAGCTCACGGGGACAGCCCCGATCGGGTACAGATACGCAGTATTTT. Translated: CASSRGQPRSGTDTQYF.

The CDR3: CASSLAMSTSGRDETQYF. The CDR3 DNA sequence: TGTGCCAGCAGCTTAGCAATGTCGACTAGCGGACGGGATGAGACCCAGTACTTC. V is TRBV13 and J is TRBJ2-5; TRBD2 matches at 9 bases. Germline lookup yields CDR1 PRHDT and CDR2 FYEKMQ (reference sequence). The CDR3 totals 18 residues. V was pared by 1 base and J by 5 bases, with 14 bases of the junction left unmatched.

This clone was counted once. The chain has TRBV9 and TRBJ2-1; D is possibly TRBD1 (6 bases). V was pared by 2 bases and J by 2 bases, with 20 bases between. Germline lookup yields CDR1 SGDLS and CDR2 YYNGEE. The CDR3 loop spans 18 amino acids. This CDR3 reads CASSVEDSPLRTYNEQFF. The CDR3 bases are TGTGCCAGCAGCGTTGAGGACAGCCCTTTACGAACCTACAATGAGCAGTTCTTC.

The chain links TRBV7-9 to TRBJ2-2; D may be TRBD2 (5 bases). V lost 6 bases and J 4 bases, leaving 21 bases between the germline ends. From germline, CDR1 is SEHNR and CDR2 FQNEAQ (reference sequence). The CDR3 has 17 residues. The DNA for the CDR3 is TGTGCCAGCAGAACTGGCAAAGAGGGCATCAGCACCGGGGAGCTGTTTTTT. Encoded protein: CASRTGKEGISTGELFF.

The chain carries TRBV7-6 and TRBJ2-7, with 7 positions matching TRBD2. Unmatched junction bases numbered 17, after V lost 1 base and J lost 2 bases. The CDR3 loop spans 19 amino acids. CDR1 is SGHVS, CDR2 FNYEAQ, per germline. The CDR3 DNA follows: TGTGCCAGCAGCTTAGGTTGGGCGGGAGAGTCCCCTAAGCCCTACGAGCAGTACTTC. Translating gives CASSLGWAGESPKPYEQYF.

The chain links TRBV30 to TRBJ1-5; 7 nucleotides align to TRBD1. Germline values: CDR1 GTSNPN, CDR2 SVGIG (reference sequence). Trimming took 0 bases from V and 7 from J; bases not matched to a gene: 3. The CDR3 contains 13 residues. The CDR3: CAWSVRQGQPQHF. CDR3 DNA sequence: TGTGCCTGGAGTGTACGACAGGGACAGCCCCAGCATTTT.